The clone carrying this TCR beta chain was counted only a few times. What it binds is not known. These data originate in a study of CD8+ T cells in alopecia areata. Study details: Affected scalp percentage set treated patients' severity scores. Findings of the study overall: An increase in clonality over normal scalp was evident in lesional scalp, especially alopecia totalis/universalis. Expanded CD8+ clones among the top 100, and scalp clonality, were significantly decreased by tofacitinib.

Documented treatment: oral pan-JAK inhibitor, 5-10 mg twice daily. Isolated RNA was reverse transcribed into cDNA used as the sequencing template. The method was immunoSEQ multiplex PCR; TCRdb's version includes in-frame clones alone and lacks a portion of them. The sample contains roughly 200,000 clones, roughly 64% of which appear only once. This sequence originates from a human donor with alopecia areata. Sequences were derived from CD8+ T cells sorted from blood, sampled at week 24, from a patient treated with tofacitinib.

The CDR3 spells CASSRLRADTQYF. The CDR3 nucleotides read TGCGCCAGCAGCCGTCTTCGGGCAGATACGCAGTATTTT. The V gene is TRBV4-1, the J gene TRBJ2-3; D ambiguous. The germline CDR1 and CDR2 sequences are MGHRA and YSYEKL. The CDR3 has 13 amino acids. The V end lost 4 bases, the J end lost 4 bases, and 9 bases lay between the germline ends.